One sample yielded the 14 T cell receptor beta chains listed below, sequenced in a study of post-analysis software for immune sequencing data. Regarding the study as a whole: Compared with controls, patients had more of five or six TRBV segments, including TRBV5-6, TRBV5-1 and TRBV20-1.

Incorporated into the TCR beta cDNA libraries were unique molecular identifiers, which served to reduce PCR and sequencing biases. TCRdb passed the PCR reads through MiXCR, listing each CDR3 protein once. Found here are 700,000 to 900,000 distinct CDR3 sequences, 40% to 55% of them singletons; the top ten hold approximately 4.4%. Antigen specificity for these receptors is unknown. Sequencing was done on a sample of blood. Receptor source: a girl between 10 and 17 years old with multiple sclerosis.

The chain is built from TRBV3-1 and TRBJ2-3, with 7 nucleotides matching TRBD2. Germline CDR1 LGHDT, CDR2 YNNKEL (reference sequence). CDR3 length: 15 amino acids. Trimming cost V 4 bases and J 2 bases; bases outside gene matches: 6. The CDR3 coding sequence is TGTGCCAGCAGCCCGGGACTAACCTACACAGATACGCAGTATTTT. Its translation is CASSPGLTYTDTQYF.

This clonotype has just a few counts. The CDR3 loop is CAINGGGSRDEQFF. In DNA, the CDR3 is TGTGCCATCAACGGAGGCGGGAGTAGGGATGAGCAGTTCTTC. The gene calls are TRBV10-3 and TRBJ2-1; 7 bases line up with TRBD2. The CDR3 covers 14 residues. V shed 7 bases and J 8 bases; nucleotides not matched to a gene: 11. Germline loops: CDR1 ENHRY, CDR2 SYGVKD.

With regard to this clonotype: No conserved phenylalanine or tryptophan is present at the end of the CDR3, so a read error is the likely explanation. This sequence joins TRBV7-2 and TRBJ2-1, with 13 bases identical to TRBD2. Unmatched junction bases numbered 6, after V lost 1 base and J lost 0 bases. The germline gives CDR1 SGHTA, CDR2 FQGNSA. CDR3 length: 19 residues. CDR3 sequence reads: CASSLVGLAGQSSYNEQFV. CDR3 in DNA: TGTGCCAGCAGCTTAGTGGGACTAGCGGGACAAAGCTCCTACAATGAGCAGTTCGTC.

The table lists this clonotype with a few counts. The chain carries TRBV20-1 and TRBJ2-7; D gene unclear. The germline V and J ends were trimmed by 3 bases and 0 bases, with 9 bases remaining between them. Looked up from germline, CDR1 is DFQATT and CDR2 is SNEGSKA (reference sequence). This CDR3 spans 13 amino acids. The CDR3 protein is CSASPWSSYEQYF. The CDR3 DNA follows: TGCAGTGCTAGCCCCTGGAGCTCCTACGAGCAGTACTTC.

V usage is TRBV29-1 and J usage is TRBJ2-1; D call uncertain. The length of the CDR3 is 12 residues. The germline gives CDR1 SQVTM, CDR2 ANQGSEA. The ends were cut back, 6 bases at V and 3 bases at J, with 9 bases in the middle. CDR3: CSVPTNYNEQFF. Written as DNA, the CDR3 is TGCAGCGTCCCAACCAACTACAATGAGCAGTTCTTC.

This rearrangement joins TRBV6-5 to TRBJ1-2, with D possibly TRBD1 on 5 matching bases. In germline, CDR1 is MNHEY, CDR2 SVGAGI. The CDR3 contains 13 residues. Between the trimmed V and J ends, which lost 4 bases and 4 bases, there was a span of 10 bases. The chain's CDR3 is CASSSRDGYGYTF. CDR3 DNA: TGTGCCAGCAGTTCTAGGGACGGCTATGGCTACACCTTC.

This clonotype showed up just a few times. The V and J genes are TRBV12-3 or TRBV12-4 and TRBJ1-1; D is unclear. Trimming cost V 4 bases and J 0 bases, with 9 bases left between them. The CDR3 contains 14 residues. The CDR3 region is CASSSSTVNTEAFF. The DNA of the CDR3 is TGTGCCAGCAGTTCATCGACCGTGAACACTGAAGCTTTCTTT.

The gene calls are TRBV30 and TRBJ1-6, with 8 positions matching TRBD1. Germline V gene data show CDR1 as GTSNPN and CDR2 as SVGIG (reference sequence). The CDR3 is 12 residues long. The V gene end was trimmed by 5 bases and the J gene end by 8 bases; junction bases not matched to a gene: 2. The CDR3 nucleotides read TGTGCCTGGGACAGGGGAGATTCACCCCTCCACTTT. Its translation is CAWDRGDSPLHF.

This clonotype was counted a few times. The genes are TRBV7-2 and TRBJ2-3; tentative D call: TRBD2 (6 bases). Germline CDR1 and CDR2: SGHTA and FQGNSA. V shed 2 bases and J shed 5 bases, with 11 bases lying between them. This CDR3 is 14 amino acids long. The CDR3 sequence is CASSLIGRLDTQYF. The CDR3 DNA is TGTGCCAGCAGCTTAATCGGGAGATTAGATACGCAGTATTTT.

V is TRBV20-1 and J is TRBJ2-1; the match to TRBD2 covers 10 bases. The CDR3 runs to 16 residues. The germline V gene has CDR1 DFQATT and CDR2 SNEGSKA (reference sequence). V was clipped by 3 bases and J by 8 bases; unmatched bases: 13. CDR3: CSASFGLAGDYYEQFF. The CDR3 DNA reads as TGCAGTGCTAGTTTCGGCCTAGCGGGAGATTACTATGAGCAGTTCTTC.

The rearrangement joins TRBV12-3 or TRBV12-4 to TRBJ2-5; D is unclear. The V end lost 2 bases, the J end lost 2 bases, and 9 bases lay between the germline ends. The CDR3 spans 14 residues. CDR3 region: CASSLRRSQETQYF. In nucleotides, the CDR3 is TGTGCCAGCAGTTTACGGCGGTCACAAGAGACCCAGTACTTC.

CDR3 coding DNA: TGCAGTGCTAGAGGGGAGAACTCCTACGAGCAGTACTTC. Protein sequence: CSARGENSYEQYF. The chain employs TRBV20-1 and TRBJ2-7, with D possibly matching TRBD2 (5 bases). Germline CDR1 and CDR2: DFQATT and SNEGSKA (reference sequence). Trimming cost V 1 base and J 0 bases, with 7 bases left between them. This CDR3 is 13 amino acids long.

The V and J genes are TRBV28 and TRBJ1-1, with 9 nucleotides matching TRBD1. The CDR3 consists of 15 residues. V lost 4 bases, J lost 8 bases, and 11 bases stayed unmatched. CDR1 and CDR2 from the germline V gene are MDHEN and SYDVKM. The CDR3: CASSSPPAGTGEAFF. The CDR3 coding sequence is TGTGCCAGCAGTTCCCCCCCTGCCGGGACAGGGGAAGCTTTCTTT.

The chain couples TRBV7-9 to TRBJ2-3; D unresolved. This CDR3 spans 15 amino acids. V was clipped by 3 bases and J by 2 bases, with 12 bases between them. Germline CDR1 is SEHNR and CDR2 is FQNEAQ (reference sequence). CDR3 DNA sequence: TGTGCCAGCAGCTTGGAGCGACTTCTCACAGATACGCAGTATTTT. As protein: CASSLERLLTDTQYF.